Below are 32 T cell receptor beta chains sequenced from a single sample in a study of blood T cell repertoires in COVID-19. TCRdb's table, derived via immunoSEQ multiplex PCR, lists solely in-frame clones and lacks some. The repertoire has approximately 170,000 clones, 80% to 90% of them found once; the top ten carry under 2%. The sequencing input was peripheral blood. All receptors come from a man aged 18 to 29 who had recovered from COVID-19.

The CDR3 DNA sequence: TGTGCCAGCAGCTTGGGAAGCGGTCGCATTTCAGGCGAGCAGTACTTC. This gives the protein CASSLGSGRISGEQYF. The V call is TRBV5-6, the J call TRBJ2-7, with D tentatively TRBD2 (5 bases). Trimming left V 0 bases short and J 6 bases short, with 19 bases between. The CDR3 covers 16 residues. Germline lookup yields CDR1 SGHDT and CDR2 YYEEEE.

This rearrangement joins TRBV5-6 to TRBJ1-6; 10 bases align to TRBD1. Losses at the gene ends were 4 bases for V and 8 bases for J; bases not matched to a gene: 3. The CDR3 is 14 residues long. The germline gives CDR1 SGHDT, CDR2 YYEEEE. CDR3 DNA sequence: TGTGCCAGCAGCAGGGGACAGGGGTATTCACCCCTCCACTTT. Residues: CASSRGQGYSPLHF.

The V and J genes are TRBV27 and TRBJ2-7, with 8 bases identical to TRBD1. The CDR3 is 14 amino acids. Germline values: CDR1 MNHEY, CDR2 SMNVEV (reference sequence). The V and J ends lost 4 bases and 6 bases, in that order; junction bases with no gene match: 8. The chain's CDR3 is CASSSWTGRGEQYF. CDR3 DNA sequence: TGTGCCAGCAGTTCTTGGACAGGGAGAGGCGAGCAGTACTTC.

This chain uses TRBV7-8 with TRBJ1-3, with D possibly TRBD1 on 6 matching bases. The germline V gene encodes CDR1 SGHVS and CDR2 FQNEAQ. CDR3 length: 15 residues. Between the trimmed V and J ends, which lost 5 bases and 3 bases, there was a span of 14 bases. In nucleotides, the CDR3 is TGTGCCAGCAGCCCGGGACAAAAAAATGGAAACACCATATATTTT. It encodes CASSPGQKNGNTIYF.

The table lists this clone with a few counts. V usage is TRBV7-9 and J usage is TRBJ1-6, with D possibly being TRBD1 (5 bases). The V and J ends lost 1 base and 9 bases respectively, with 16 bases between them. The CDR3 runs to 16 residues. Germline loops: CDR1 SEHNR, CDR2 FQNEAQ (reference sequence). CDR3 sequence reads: CASSLGRGGTSSPLHF. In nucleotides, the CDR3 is TGTGCCAGCAGCTTAGGGAGGGGTGGGACTTCTTCACCCCTCCACTTT.

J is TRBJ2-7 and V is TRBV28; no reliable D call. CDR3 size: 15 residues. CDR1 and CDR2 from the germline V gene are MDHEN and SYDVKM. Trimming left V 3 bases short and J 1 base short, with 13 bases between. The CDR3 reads CASSFVTTWSYEQYF. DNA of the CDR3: TGTGCCAGCAGTTTCGTCACTACGTGGTCCTACGAGCAGTACTTC. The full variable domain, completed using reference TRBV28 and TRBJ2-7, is DVKVTQSSRYLVKRTGEKVFLECVQDMDHENMFWYRQDPGLGLRLIYFSYDVKMKEKGDIPEGYSVSREKKERFSLILESASTNQTSMYLCASSFVTTWSYEQYFGPGTRLTVT.

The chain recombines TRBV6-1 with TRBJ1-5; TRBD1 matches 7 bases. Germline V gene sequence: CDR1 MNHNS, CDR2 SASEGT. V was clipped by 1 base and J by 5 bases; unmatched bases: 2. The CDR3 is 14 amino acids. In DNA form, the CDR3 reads TGTGCCAGCAGTGAAGTTCAGGGGGATCAGCCCCAGCATTTT. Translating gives CASSEVQGDQPQHF.

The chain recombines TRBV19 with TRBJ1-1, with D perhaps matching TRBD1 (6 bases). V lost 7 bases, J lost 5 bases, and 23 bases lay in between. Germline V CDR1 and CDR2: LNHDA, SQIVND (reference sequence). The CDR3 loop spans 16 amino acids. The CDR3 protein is CASTLLAGAKETEAFF. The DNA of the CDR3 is TGTGCCAGTACTCTACTAGCGGGGGCGAAGGAGACTGAAGCTTTCTTT.

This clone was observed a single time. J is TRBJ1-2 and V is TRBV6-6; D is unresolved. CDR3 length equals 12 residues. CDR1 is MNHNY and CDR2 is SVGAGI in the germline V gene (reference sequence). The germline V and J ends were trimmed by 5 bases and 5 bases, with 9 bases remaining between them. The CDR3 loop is CASSTDTYGYTF. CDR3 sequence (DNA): TGTGCCAGCAGTACAGACACATATGGCTACACCTTC.

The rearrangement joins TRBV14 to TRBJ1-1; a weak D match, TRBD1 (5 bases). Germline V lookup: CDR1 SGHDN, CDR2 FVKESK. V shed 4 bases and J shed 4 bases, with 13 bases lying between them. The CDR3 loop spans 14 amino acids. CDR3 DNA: TGTGCCAGCAGCCTAAATGTGGGGGGCACTGAAGCTTTCTTT. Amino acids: CASSLNVGGTEAFF.

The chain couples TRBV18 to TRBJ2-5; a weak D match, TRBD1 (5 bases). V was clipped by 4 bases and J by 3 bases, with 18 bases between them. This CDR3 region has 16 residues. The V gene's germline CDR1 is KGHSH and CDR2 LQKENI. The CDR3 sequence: CASSLRAGPREETQYF. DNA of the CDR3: TGTGCCAGCTCACTCCGCGCAGGGCCCCGAGAAGAGACCCAGTACTTC. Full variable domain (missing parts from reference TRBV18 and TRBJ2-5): NAGVMQNPRHLVRRRGQEARLRCSPMKGHSHVYWYRQLPEEGLKFMVYLQKENIIDESGMPKERFSAEFPKEGPSILRIQQVVRGDSAAYFCASSLRAGPREETQYFGPGTRLLVL.

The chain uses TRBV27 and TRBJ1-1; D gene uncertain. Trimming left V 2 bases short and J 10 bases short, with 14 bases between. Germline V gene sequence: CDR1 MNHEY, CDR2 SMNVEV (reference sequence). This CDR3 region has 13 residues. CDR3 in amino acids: CASSLGLGSRAFF. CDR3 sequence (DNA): TGTGCCAGCAGTTTAGGGCTGGGTTCGCGAGCTTTCTTT.

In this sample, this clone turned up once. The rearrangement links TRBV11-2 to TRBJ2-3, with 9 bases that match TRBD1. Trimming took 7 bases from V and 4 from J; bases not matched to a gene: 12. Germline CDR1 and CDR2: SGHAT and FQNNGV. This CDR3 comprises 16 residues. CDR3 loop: CASTSPGTGISDTQYF. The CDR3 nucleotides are TGTGCCAGCACCTCACCCGGGACAGGGATTTCAGATACGCAGTATTTT.

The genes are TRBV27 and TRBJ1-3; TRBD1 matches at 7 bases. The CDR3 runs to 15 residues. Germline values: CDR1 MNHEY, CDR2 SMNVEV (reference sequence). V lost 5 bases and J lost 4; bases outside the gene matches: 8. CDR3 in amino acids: CASSPRGVTGNTIYF. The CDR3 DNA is TGTGCCAGCAGTCCCAGGGGGGTAACAGGAAACACCATATATTTT.

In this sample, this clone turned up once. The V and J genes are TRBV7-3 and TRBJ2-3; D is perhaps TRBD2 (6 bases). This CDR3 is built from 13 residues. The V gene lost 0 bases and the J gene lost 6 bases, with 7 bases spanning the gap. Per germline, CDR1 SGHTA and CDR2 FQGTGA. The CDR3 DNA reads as TGTGCCAGCAGCTTAACGGCGGGGGATACGCAGTATTTT. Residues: CASSLTAGDTQYF.

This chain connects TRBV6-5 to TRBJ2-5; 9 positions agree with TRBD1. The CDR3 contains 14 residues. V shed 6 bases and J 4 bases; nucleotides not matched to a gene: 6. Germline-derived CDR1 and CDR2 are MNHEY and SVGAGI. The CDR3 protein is CASSLKTGGETQYF. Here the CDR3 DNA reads TGTGCCAGCAGCCTAAAGACAGGGGGAGAGACCCAGTACTTC.

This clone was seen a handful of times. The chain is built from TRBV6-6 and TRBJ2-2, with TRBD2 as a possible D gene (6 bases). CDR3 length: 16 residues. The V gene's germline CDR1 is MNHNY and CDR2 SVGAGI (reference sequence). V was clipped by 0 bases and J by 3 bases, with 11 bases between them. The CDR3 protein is CASSYSSRRDTGELFF. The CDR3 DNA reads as TGTGCCAGCAGTTACTCGTCAAGGAGGGACACCGGGGAGCTGTTTTTT.

The chain's CDR3 is CASSIGSRGFNQPQHF. CDR3 coding DNA: TGTGCCAGTAGTATAGGGAGTCGGGGATTCAATCAGCCCCAGCATTTT. This chain uses TRBV19 with TRBJ1-5; D call uncertain. CDR3 length equals 16 residues. Per the germline V gene, CDR1 is LNHDA and CDR2 is SQIVND (reference sequence). Trimming took 1 base from V and 3 from J, leaving 13 bases between them.

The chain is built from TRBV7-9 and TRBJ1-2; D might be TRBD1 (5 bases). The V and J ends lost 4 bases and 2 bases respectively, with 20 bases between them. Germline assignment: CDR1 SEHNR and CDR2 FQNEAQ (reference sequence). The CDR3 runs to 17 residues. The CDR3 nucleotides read TGTGCCAGCAGCTCTGGAAACAGGCTGAGCTTAAACTATGGCTACACCTTC. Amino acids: CASSSGNRLSLNYGYTF.

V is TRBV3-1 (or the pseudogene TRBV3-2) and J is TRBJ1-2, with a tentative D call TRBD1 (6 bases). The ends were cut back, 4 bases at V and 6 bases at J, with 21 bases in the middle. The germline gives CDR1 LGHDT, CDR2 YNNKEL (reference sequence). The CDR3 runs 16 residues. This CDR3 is CASSPVGGASRNGYTF. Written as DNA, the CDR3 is TGTGCCAGCAGCCCAGTCGGGGGGGCGTCGAGGAATGGCTACACCTTC.

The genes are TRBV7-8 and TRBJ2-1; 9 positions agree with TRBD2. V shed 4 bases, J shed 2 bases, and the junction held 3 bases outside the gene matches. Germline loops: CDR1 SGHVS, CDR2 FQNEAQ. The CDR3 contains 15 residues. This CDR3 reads CASSSLAGTYNEQFF. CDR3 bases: TGTGCCAGCAGCTCCCTAGCGGGAACCTACAATGAGCAGTTCTTC.

The CDR3 here is CASSSWEETQYF. In DNA form, the CDR3 reads TGTGCCAGCAGCTCCTGGGAGGAGACCCAGTACTTC. The chain links TRBV11-2 to TRBJ2-5; maybe TRBD2 (5 bases). This CDR3 contains 12 residues. Looked up from germline, CDR1 is SGHAT and CDR2 is FQNNGV. The ends were cut back, 4 bases at V and 5 bases at J, with 8 bases in the middle.

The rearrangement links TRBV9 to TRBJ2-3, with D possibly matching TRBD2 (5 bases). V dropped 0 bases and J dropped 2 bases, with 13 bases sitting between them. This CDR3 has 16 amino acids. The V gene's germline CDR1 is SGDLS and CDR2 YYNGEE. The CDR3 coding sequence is TGTGCCAGCAGCGTAGGTGCGGGCAGGCCCACAGATACGCAGTATTTT. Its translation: CASSVGAGRPTDTQYF.

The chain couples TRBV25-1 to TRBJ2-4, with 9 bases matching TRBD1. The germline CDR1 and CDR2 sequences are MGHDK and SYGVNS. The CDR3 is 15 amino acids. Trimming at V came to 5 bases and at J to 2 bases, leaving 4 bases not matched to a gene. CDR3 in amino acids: CASSKTGGSKNIQYF. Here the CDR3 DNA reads TGTGCCAGCAGTAAGACAGGGGGATCCAAAAACATTCAGTACTTC.

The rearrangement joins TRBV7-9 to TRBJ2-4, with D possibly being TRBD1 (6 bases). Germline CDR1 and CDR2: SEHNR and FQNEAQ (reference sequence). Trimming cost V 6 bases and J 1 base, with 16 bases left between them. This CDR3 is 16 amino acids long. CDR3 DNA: TGTGCCAGCAGTACAGGGAATTCGCTGGCCAAAAACATTCAGTACTTC. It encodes CASSTGNSLAKNIQYF.

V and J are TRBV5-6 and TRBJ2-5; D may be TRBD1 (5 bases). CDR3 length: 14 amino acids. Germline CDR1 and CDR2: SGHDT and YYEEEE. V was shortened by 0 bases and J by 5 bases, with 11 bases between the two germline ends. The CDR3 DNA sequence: TGTGCCAGCAGCTTGGGACAGATTCTCGAGACCCAGTACTTC. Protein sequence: CASSLGQILETQYF.

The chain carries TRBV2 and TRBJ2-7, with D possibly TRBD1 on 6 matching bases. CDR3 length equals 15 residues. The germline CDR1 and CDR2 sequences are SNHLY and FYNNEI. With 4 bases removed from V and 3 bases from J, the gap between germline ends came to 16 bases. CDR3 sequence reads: CASSGVPRTVYEQYF. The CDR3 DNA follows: TGTGCCAGCAGTGGAGTCCCTAGGACAGTCTACGAGCAGTACTTC.

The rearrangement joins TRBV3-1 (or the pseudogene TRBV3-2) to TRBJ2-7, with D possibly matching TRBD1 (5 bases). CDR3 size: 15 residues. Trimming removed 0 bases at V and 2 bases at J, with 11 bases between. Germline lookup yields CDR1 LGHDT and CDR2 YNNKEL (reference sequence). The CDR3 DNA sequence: TGTGCCAGCAGCCAAGACGGCAGGGTAGCCTACGAGCAGTACTTC. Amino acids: CASSQDGRVAYEQYF.

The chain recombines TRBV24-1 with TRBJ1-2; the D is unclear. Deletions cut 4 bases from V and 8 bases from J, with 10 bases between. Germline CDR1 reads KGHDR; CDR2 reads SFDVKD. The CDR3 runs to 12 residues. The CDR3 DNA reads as TGTGCCACCAGTGACCGGGGTGGAGGCTACACCTTC. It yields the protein CATSDRGGGYTF.

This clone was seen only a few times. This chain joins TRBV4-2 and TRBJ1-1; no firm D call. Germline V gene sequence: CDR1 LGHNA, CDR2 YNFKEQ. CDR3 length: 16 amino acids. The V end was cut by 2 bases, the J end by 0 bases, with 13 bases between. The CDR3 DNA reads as TGTGCCAGCAGCCAACTCTTGGCGGGTTTGAACACTGAAGCTTTCTTT. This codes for CASSQLLAGLNTEAFF.

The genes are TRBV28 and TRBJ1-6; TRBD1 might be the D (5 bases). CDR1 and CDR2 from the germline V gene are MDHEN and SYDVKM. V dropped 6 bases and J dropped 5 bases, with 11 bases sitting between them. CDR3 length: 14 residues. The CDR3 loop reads CASSQGGDNSPLHF. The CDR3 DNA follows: TGTGCCAGCAGCCAGGGTGGGGATAATTCACCCCTCCACTTT.

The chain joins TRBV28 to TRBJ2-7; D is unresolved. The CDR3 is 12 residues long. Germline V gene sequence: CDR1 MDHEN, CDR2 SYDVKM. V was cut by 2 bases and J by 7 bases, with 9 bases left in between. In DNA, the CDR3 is TGTGCCAGCAGTTTAGCGTCCTTGGAGCAGTACTTC. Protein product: CASSLASLEQYF.